The rows below give T cell receptor beta chains drawn from one sample of a study of shared clonotypes between healthy human individuals. Produced via immunoSEQ multiplex PCR; TCRdb's table is partial and in-frame only. The sample comprises around 1.5 million clones, 95% to 99% of which are singletons, and approximately 0.44% rests with the top ten. Sequencing input: naive CD4+ T cells sorted from blood. The receptors originated from a man aged 25-45 years in good health. The CDR3 runs from the conserved cysteine through the conserved F or W. The D gene is left open where the match is weak. Part of the rows lack a size; the others show once, few, many or a class for expanded clones.

CDR3: CASSSSGMRIHYEQYF; DNA: TGTGCCAGCTCTAGTAGCGGGATGAGAATTCACTACGAGCAGTACTTC; length: 16; J: TRBJ2-7; D: TRBD2; V: TRBV27; size: -
CDR3: CASSLSPTYEQYF; DNA: TGTGCCAGCAGCTTATCCCCTACCTACGAGCAGTACTTC; length: 13; J: TRBJ2-7; D: -; V: TRBV7-9; size: -
CDR3: CASSSEAGVGLNEQFF; DNA: TGTGCCAGCAGCTCTGAAGCGGGGGTGGGTTTAAATGAGCAGTTCTTC; length: 16; J: TRBJ2-1; D: TRBD2; V: TRBV11-2; size: -
CDR3: CASSFSGSYEQYF; DNA: TGTGCCAGCAGCTTTAGCGGGAGTTACGAGCAGTACTTC; length: 13; J: TRBJ2-7; D: TRBD2; V: TRBV11-3; size: -
CDR3: CASSVASRGTGELFF; DNA: TGTGCCAGCAGCGTCGCCTCACGAGGCACCGGGGAGCTGTTTTTT; length: 15; J: TRBJ2-2; D: -; V: TRBV9; size: -
CDR3: CASSLGELGTEAFF; DNA: TGCGCCAGCAGCTTGGGGGAGCTGGGAACTGAAGCTTTCTTT; length: 14; J: TRBJ1-1; D: -; V: TRBV5-1; size: -
CDR3: CASSGLAGFQNEQFF; DNA: TGTGCCAGTAGTGGCCTAGCGGGATTTCAGAATGAGCAGTTCTTC; length: 15; J: TRBJ2-1; D: TRBD2; V: TRBV19; size: -
CDR3: CASSPGQYSNQPQHF; DNA: TGTGCCAGCAGCCCTGGACAGTATAGCAATCAGCCCCAGCATTTT; length: 15; J: TRBJ1-5; D: -; V: TRBV5-8; size: -
CDR3: CASRDRTVSNQPQHF; DNA: TGTGCCAGCAGAGATCGGACAGTTAGCAATCAGCCCCAGCATTTT; length: 15; J: TRBJ1-5; D: -; V: TRBV2; size: -
CDR3: CASSPITGGYEQYF; DNA: TGTGCCAGCTCACCAATCACAGGGGGCTACGAGCAGTACTTC; length: 14; J: TRBJ2-7; D: TRBD1; V: TRBV18; size: -
CDR3: CASSATQLATLSGNEQFF; DNA: TGTGCCAGCAGCGCCACACAACTAGCGACCCTTTCTGGAAATGAGCAGTTCTTC; length: 18; J: TRBJ2-1; D: TRBD2; V: TRBV2; size: -
CDR3: CASSLASKVSLAGANVLTF; DNA: TGCGCCAGCAGCTTGGCGTCGAAGGTTAGTCTTGCTGGGGCCAACGTCCTGACTTTC; length: 19; J: TRBJ2-6; D: -; V: TRBV5-1; size: -
CDR3: CASSANTGELFF; DNA: TGTGCCAGCAGTGCGAACACCGGGGAGCTGTTTTTT; length: 12; J: TRBJ2-2; D: -; V: TRBV27; size: -
CDR3: CASSPSPSGKSPRYF; DNA: TGTGCCAGCAGCCCATCCCCTAGCGGGAAATCCCCCCGGTACTTC; length: 15; J: TRBJ2-7; D: TRBD2; V: TRBV5-6; size: -
CDR3: CASSSSALARYEQYF; DNA: TGTGCCAGCAGCTCATCGGCCCTAGCCAGGTACGAGCAGTACTTC; length: 15; J: TRBJ2-7; D: -; V: TRBV5-4; size: -
CDR3: CASSSLAGGGDTQYF; DNA: TGTGCCAGCAGCTCTTTAGCGGGAGGGGGAGATACGCAGTATTTT; length: 15; J: TRBJ2-3; D: TRBD2; V: TRBV7-9; size: -
CDR3: CASSQAVRMYEQYF; DNA: TGCGCCAGCAGCCAAGCCGTGCGCATGTACGAGCAGTACTTC; length: 14; J: TRBJ2-7; D: -; V: TRBV4-3; size: -
CDR3: CASSLQTGTYGYTF; DNA: TGTGCCAGCAGTTTACAGACAGGAACCTATGGCTACACCTTC; length: 14; J: TRBJ1-2; D: -; V: TRBV28; size: -
CDR3: CASSYSRDYYNEQFF; DNA: TGTGCCAGCAGTTACTCGAGGGACTACTACAATGAGCAGTTCTTC; length: 15; J: TRBJ2-1; D: TRBD2; V: TRBV6-5; size: -
CDR3: CASSFGGTPYNEQFF; DNA: TGTGCCAGCAGCTTTGGGGGGACCCCCTACAATGAGCAGTTCTTC; length: 15; J: TRBJ2-1; D: -; V: TRBV7-9; size: -
CDR3: CASSLGQGADYNEQFF; DNA: TGTGCCAGCAGCTTAGGACAGGGGGCGGACTACAATGAGCAGTTCTTC; length: 16; J: TRBJ2-1; D: TRBD1; V: TRBV11-3; size: -
CDR3: CSVGLSPGEQYF; DNA: TGCAGCGTTGGGTTGTCTCCTGGCGAGCAGTACTTC; length: 12; J: TRBJ2-7; D: -; V: TRBV29-1; size: -
CDR3: CASRRESEYSNQPQHF; DNA: TGTGCCAGCAGGCGGGAGTCAGAATATAGCAATCAGCCCCAGCATTTT; length: 16; J: TRBJ1-5; D: -; V: TRBV2; size: once
CDR3: CASSEGMGTEAFF; DNA: TGTGCCAGCAGTGAAGGGATGGGCACTGAAGCTTTCTTT; length: 13; J: TRBJ1-1; D: -; V: TRBV6-1; size: -
CDR3: CASSESRRGLYEQYF; DNA: TGCGCCAGCAGTGAGTCGCGGAGGGGGCTTTACGAGCAGTACTTC; length: 15; J: TRBJ2-7; D: -; V: TRBV10-1; size: -
CDR3: CASMVSSYEQYF; DNA: TGTGCCAGCATGGTGAGCTCCTACGAGCAGTACTTC; length: 12; J: TRBJ2-7; D: -; V: TRBV28; size: -
CDR3: CASSENTGLETQYF; DNA: TGTGCCAGCTCAGAGAATACAGGGTTGGAGACCCAGTACTTC; length: 14; J: TRBJ2-5; D: -; V: TRBV18; size: -
CDR3: CASSYVGTEAFF; DNA: TGTGCCAGCAGTTACGTGGGCACTGAAGCTTTCTTT; length: 12; J: TRBJ1-1; D: -; V: TRBV6-5; size: -
CDR3: CASSSQVDMDEQFF; DNA: TGTGCCAGCAGCTCCCAGGTGGATATGGATGAGCAGTTCTTC; length: 14; J: TRBJ2-1; D: -; V: TRBV7-9; size: -
CDR3: CASSRVETPDREAFF; DNA: TGTGCCAGCAGTCGCGTGGAGACACCGGACCGTGAAGCTTTCTTT; length: 15; J: TRBJ1-1; D: -; V: TRBV27; size: -
CDR3: CASSPLGFYEQYF; DNA: TGTGCCAGCTCACCACTAGGTTTCTACGAGCAGTACTTC; length: 13; J: TRBJ2-7; D: -; V: TRBV18; size: -
CDR3: CATSRATSGSAQETQYF; DNA: TGTGCCACCAGCAGAGCGACTAGCGGGAGTGCCCAAGAGACCCAGTACTTC; length: 17; J: TRBJ2-5; D: TRBD2; V: TRBV15; size: -
CDR3: CASSRDSLLFYSYEQYF; DNA: TGTGCCAGCAGCCGAGACAGTTTACTCTTCTACTCCTACGAGCAGTACTTC; length: 17; J: TRBJ2-7; D: -; V: TRBV28; size: -
CDR3: CASRPGTGPEKLFF; DNA: TGCGCCAGCAGGCCCGGGACAGGGCCCGAAAAACTGTTTTTT; length: 14; J: TRBJ1-4; D: TRBD1; V: TRBV5-1; size: -
CDR3: CASRLVTAGYEQYF; DNA: TGTGCCAGCAGACTTGTGACAGCCGGCTACGAGCAGTACTTC; length: 14; J: TRBJ2-7; D: -; V: TRBV28; size: -
CDR3: CASSETGGFDSNQPQHF; DNA: TGTGCCAGCTCAGAGACAGGCGGGTTTGATAGCAATCAGCCCCAGCATTTT; length: 17; J: TRBJ1-5; D: -; V: TRBV18; size: -